This paragraph reports one T cell receptor (beta chain). Some clones are missing from TCRdb's copy, which holds only in-frame ones; the method was immunoSEQ multiplex PCR. The sample contains 84,000 or so clones, 75% to 90% of which appear only once. The data derive from a study of blood T cell repertoires in COVID-19. Study at large: The samples span acute and convalescent COVID-19 from the United States, Italy and Spain.

Germline V gene data show CDR1 as LGHNA and CDR2 as YNFKEQ. V gave up 3 bases and J gave up 2 bases, with 8 bases separating them. The CDR3 covers 14 residues. Material for sequencing was peripheral blood. V gene TRBV4-2 combines with J gene TRBJ2-1; weak D call: TRBD2 (5 bases). The origin of this receptor is a woman of 80 years or more with acute or convalescent COVID-19. CDR3 residues: CASSQDGAYNEQFF. DNA for the CDR3: TGTGCCAGCAGCCAGGACGGGGCCTACAATGAGCAGTTCTTC.